The TCR beta chain described here comes from a study of T cell responses to AZD1222 COVID-19 vaccine. Clones were sequenced by immunoSEQ multiplex PCR, and TCRdb holds only the in-frame ones, with some missing. Of over 70,000 clones listed, 65% to 80% were seen once; the top ten hold about 25%. V lost 2 bases to trimming and J lost 8 bases, with 15 bases between them. The germline V gene encodes CDR1 SEHNR and CDR2 FQNEAQ (reference sequence). CDR3 length: 14 amino acids. The sequencing used peripheral blood, collected 28 days after the second dose of the MenACWY control vaccine. The chain employs TRBV7-9 and TRBJ1-1; no clear D. The origin of this receptor is an adult who received the MenACWY meningococcal vaccine as a control. CDR3 in DNA: TGTGCCAGCAGCTTATTGAATAGGGATGGGGAAGCTTTCTTT. This gives the protein CASSLLNRDGEAFF.